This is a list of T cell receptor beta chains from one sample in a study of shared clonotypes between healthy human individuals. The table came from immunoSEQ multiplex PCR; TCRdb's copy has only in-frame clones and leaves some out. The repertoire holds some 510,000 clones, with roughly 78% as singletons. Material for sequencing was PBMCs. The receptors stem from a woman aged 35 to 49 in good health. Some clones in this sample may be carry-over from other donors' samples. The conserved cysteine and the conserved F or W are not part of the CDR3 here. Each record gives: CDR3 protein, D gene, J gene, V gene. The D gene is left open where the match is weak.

ASSVGLVNEQF	NA	TRBJ2-1	TRBV9
ASSSPGLAAYEQY	TRBD2	TRBJ2-7	TRBV27
ASSYSSGQETQY	NA	TRBJ2-5	TRBV6-5
ASSNPTGENTEAF	TRBD1	TRBJ1-1	TRBV2
ASSIGAGANVLT	NA	TRBJ2-6	TRBV19
ASRADTETQY	NA	TRBJ2-5	TRBV5-1
ASSLLVQETQY	NA	TRBJ2-5	TRBV5-1
SVDDSYNEQF	NA	TRBJ2-1	TRBV29-1
ASSLVQGSYEQY	NA	NA	TRBV11-2
ASSKQGGHTEAF	NA	TRBJ1-1	TRBV28
SVAQANTGELF	NA	TRBJ2-2	TRBV29-1
ASSSQVNQPQH	NA	TRBJ1-5	TRBV28
ASNLAEPQETQY	NA	TRBJ2-5	TRBV6-5
ASSLTGGTEAF	TRBD1	TRBJ1-1	TRBV5-1
ASSQDLREYYEQY	TRBD2	TRBJ2-7	TRBV4-1
ASSPPRPHEQY	NA	NA	TRBV4-1
ASSLPGSGANVLT	NA	TRBJ2-6	TRBV5-8
ASSPPGQGGYT	TRBD1	TRBJ1-2	TRBV7-3
ASTEQSAQGRQPQH	NA	TRBJ1-5	TRBV28
ASSLRGRGSGNTIY	NA	TRBJ1-3	TRBV9
ASSVTSARGGELF	TRBD2	TRBJ2-2	TRBV7-2
ASRRDGSGYGYT	NA	TRBJ1-2	TRBV6-6
ASSLWGYEQY	NA	TRBJ2-7	TRBV11-2
ASSFGGRGNEQF	NA	TRBJ2-1	TRBV11-2